The 26 T cell receptor beta chains reported below all come from one sample, sequenced in a study of blood T cell repertoires in COVID-19. Here immunoSEQ multiplex PCR was the method, and the copy in TCRdb shows in-frame clones only, minus some. There are about 360,000 clones in the sample; around nine tenths occur only once, and 3% lies in the top ten. The specimen sequenced was peripheral blood. The source of these receptors is a human donor in a cohort sampled during active COVID-19.

The rearrangement joins TRBV28 to TRBJ2-1, with D perhaps TRBD2 (5 bases). CDR1 and CDR2 (germline): MDHEN, SYDVKM. CDR3 length equals 16 residues. Between the trimmed V and J ends, which lost 5 bases and 3 bases, there was a span of 17 bases. The CDR3 DNA sequence: TGTGCCAGCAGTCTACCTGGGGAGCAAAGCTACAATGAGCAGTTCTTC. Translated: CASSLPGEQSYNEQFF.

The rearrangement links TRBV29-1 to TRBJ2-2, with D tentatively TRBD1 (6 bases). Germline-derived CDR1 and CDR2 are SQVTM and ANQGSEA. The V end lost 2 bases, the J end lost 7 bases, and 17 bases lay between the germline ends. The CDR3 sequence is 15 residues long. The CDR3 sequence is CSVEKRTGSIGELFF. CDR3 sequence (DNA): TGCAGCGTTGAAAAGAGAACAGGGTCAATCGGGGAGCTGTTTTTT.

The chain has TRBV5-1 and TRBJ2-1; TRBD2 matches 14 bases. CDR3 length equals 18 residues. V lost 3 bases to trimming and J lost 8 bases; unmatched junction nucleotides: 13. The germline V gene encodes CDR1 SGHRS and CDR2 YFSETQ. For the CDR3, the DNA is TGCGCCAGCAGCTCGGTCCCCCAGACTAGCGGGAGGGCCGATGAGCAGTTCTTC. Translation gives CASSSVPQTSGRADEQFF.

The gene calls are TRBV4-1 and TRBJ2-5, with a tentative D call TRBD1 (6 bases). The DNA end is more similar to TRBJ2-7, so the J call may be wrong. Germline CDR1 and CDR2: MGHRA and YSYEKL. The CDR3 runs 17 residues. CDR3 loop: CASSQDGEQGRSYEQYF. DNA of the CDR3: TGCGCCAGCAGCCAAGATGGGGAACAGGGCCGATCCTACGAGCAGTACTTC.

The genes are TRBV6-6 and TRBJ2-7; TRBD1 is a possible D gene (5 bases). The CDR3 extends over 14 amino acids. V lost 2 bases and J 4 bases, leaving 12 bases between the germline ends. Germline assignment: CDR1 MNHNY and CDR2 SVGAGI (reference sequence). The CDR3 nucleotides are TGTGCCAGCAGTTACAAAGGGGTTCCATACGAGCAGTACTTC. Translated: CASSYKGVPYEQYF.

This rearrangement joins TRBV19 to TRBJ2-1; D is perhaps TRBD2 (7 bases). The CDR3 totals 16 residues. Germline values: CDR1 LNHDA, CDR2 SQIVND (reference sequence). V was trimmed by 7 bases and J by 2 bases, leaving 18 bases between them. The CDR3 DNA reads TGTGCCAGTACCAACGGTAGGGGGGGAACCTACAATGAGCAGTTCTTC. Translation gives CASTNGRGGTYNEQFF.

Of note for this clone: This sample also contains other DNA sequences that code for the same CDR3. The CDR3 DNA is TGCGCCAGCAGCACGGGACAGGGTGGGGGCTACACCTTC. It specifies CASSTGQGGGYTF. The rearrangement uses TRBV5-1 and TRBJ1-2, with 9 nucleotides matching TRBD1. The CDR3 totals 13 residues. After removal of 4 bases from V and 8 bases from J, the junction contained 6 bases not matched to a gene. The germline CDR1 and CDR2 sequences are SGHRS and YFSETQ.

This clone was picked up one time. The rearrangement joins TRBV30 to TRBJ1-2; maybe TRBD1 (5 bases). The CDR3 is 16 amino acids. Germline assignment: CDR1 GTSNPN and CDR2 SVGIG (reference sequence). Trimming took 6 bases from V and 7 from J, leaving 27 bases between them. Written as DNA, the CDR3 is TGTGCCTGCCTCTCAAAAGGGTCCAGGGTATCATCTGGCTACACCTTC. It yields the protein CACLSKGSRVSSGYTF.

V usage is TRBV21-1 and J usage is TRBJ2-3; whether TRBD2, the table's D call, matches the DNA was not checked. TRBV21-1 is an annotated pseudogene. The CDR3 is 16 amino acids. Here the CDR3 reads CASSKRGGGLTDTQYF. DNA of the CDR3: TGTGCCAGCAGCAAAAGGGGCGGAGGGCTCACAGATACGCAGTATTTT.

The chain couples TRBV6-5 to TRBJ2-3; 9 nucleotides match TRBD1. The CDR3 is made up of 14 amino acids. V lost 6 bases and J lost 5; bases outside the gene matches: 6. Germline CDR1 reads MNHEY; CDR2 reads SVGAGI. In DNA, the CDR3 is TGTGCCAGCAGCCCACAGGGGGCTGGAGATACGCAGTATTTT. The encoded protein is CASSPQGAGDTQYF.

The rearrangement uses TRBV7-6 and TRBJ1-1; D unresolved. Germline CDR1 SGHVS, CDR2 FNYEAQ. CDR3 size: 14 residues. Between the trimmed V and J ends, which lost 0 bases and 1 base, there was a span of 6 bases. The DNA for the CDR3 is TGTGCCAGCAGCTTAGCGGGCAGGAACACTGAAGCTTTCTTT. Residues: CASSLAGRNTEAFF. Variable domain in full (rest from reference TRBV7-6 and TRBJ1-1): GAGVSQSPRYKVTKRGQDVALRCDPISGHVSLYWYRQALGQGPEFLTYFNYEAQQDKSGLPNDRFSAERPEGSISTLTIQRTEQRDSAMYRCASSLAGRNTEAFFGQGTRLTVV.

This rearrangement joins TRBV5-6 to TRBJ1-4; tentative D call: TRBD1 (5 bases). The CDR3 totals 15 residues. V lost 0 bases and J 11 bases, leaving 17 bases between the germline ends. Germline V lookup: CDR1 SGHDT, CDR2 YYEEEE. CDR3 sequence reads: CASSLGPPGGVKLFF. The CDR3 DNA is TGTGCCAGCAGCTTGGGGCCGCCGGGAGGGGTGAAACTGTTTTTT.

The CDR3 DNA sequence: TGTGCCAGCAGCTTGGGCCTAGCGGGAGCAGTCCTTCCAGATACGCAGTATTTT. It encodes CASSLGLAGAVLPDTQYF. This chain joins TRBV5-4 and TRBJ2-3, with 10 bases identical to TRBD2. Germline V gene lookup returns CDR1 SGHNT and CDR2 YYREEE (reference sequence). This CDR3 has 18 amino acids. Germline trimming cut 0 bases from V and 4 bases from J; bases unmatched to any gene: 11.

The chain couples TRBV6-1 to TRBJ2-1, with D maybe TRBD2 (5 bases). The CDR3 contains 15 residues. Germline values: CDR1 MNHNS, CDR2 SASEGT. V shed 5 bases and J shed 4 bases, with 15 bases lying between them. CDR3: CASSLPMVAYNEQFF. CDR3 nucleotides: TGTGCCAGCAGTTTACCCATGGTAGCGTACAATGAGCAGTTCTTC.

The chain is built from TRBV19 and TRBJ1-2; 7 positions match TRBD1. Germline trimming cut 5 bases from V and 4 bases from J; bases unmatched to any gene: 7. CDR1 LNHDA and CDR2 SQIVND come from the germline V gene (reference sequence). The CDR3 totals 14 residues. The CDR3 region is CASSDRAFAYGYTF. The CDR3 region has the DNA TGTGCCAGTAGTGACAGGGCCTTTGCCTATGGCTACACCTTC.

The CDR3 spells CASSRGIGTGELFF. The CDR3 bases are TGTGCCAGCTCGCGAGGTATAGGAACCGGGGAGCTGTTTTTT. V is TRBV6-5 and J is TRBJ2-2; D not resolved. Per the germline V gene, CDR1 is MNHEY and CDR2 is SVGAGI. Trimming stripped 8 bases from V and 5 bases from J, with 15 bases between. The CDR3 is made up of 14 amino acids.

The chain carries TRBV7-3 and TRBJ2-1; tentative D call: TRBD1 (5 bases). Trimming took 5 bases from V and 8 from J, leaving 13 bases between them. Germline loops: CDR1 SGHTA, CDR2 FQGTGA. The CDR3 covers 13 residues. The CDR3 DNA sequence: TGTGCCAGCAGCCCAATGGGGCATCATGAGCAGTTCTTC. It codes for CASSPMGHHEQFF.

The gene calls are TRBV6-6 and TRBJ2-5; D is undetermined. Trimming left V 6 bases short and J 2 bases short, with 4 bases between. Germline V gene data show CDR1 as MNHNY and CDR2 as SVGAGI (reference sequence). The CDR3 is made up of 11 amino acids. In DNA, the CDR3 is TGTGCCAGCAGCAAACAAGAGACCCAGTACTTC. Translation: CASSKQETQYF.

The chain employs TRBV23-1 and TRBJ2-7; possibly TRBD1 for D (5 bases). TRBV23-1 is an open reading frame whose function is uncertain. The CDR3 runs to 17 residues. Trimming stripped 0 bases from V and 0 bases from J, with 15 bases between. As DNA, the CDR3 is TGCGCCAGCAGTCAATCTTTTACAGGCCGCCTCTCCTACGAGCAGTACTTC. Its protein product is CASSQSFTGRLSYEQYF.

The chain carries TRBV6-5 and TRBJ2-2; no definite D call. The CDR3 runs 14 residues. V was trimmed by 8 bases and J by 1 base, leaving 11 bases between them. CDR1 and CDR2 (germline): MNHEY, SVGAGI. The CDR3 is CASQRSKNTGELFF. As DNA, the CDR3 is TGTGCCAGCCAGCGTTCAAAGAACACCGGGGAGCTGTTTTTT.

J is TRBJ2-6 and V is TRBV19; no reliable D call. Deletions cut 5 bases from V and 5 bases from J, with 7 bases between. In germline, CDR1 is LNHDA, CDR2 SQIVND (reference sequence). This CDR3 has 13 residues. As DNA, the CDR3 is TGTGCCAGTAGTGTCGACAGGGCCAACGTCCTGACTTTC. Translating it yields CASSVDRANVLTF.

The J gene is TRBJ2-1, the V gene TRBV9; 11 nucleotides align to TRBD2. The CDR3 covers 15 residues. The V and J ends lost 4 bases and 1 base, in that order; junction bases with no gene match: 1. In germline, CDR1 is SGDLS, CDR2 YYNGEE. CDR3 in DNA: TGTGCCAGCAGCTCTAGCGGGGGGTCCTACAATGAGCAGTTCTTC. This gives the protein CASSSSGGSYNEQFF. The entire variable domain, with the rest obtained from reference TRBV9 and TRBJ2-1, is as follows: DSGVTQTPKHLITATGQRVTLRCSPRSGDLSVYWYQQSLDQGLQFLIQYYNGEERAKGNILERFSAQQFPDLHSELNLSSLELGDSALYFCASSSSGGSYNEQFFGPGTRLTVL.

This clone was recorded once. The chain carries TRBV7-9 and TRBJ2-1; unclear D gene. CDR1 and CDR2 (germline): SEHNR, FQNEAQ (reference sequence). Trimming stripped 5 bases from V and 8 bases from J, with 13 bases between. The CDR3 extends over 13 amino acids. The CDR3 nucleotides read TGTGCCAGCAGCCGGGTACTTATCGATGAGCAGTTCTTC. Its translation is CASSRVLIDEQFF.

This rearrangement joins TRBV28 to TRBJ2-3; tentatively, D is TRBD2 (5 bases). The CDR3 is 14 amino acids. From germline, CDR1 is MDHEN and CDR2 SYDVKM. Trimming took off 2 bases at V and 2 bases at J, with 8 bases between the two ends. This CDR3 reads CASSLGEYTDTQYF. CDR3 sequence (DNA): TGTGCCAGCAGTTTAGGGGAGTACACAGATACGCAGTATTTT.

CDR3 nucleotide sequence: TGTGCCAGCAGTGAAACAGGAACCTACGAGCAGTACTTC. Protein: CASSETGTYEQYF. This chain uses TRBV25-1 with TRBJ2-7, with D possibly TRBD1 on 5 matching bases. Looked up from germline, CDR1 is MGHDK and CDR2 is SYGVNS. Trimming pared 2 bases from V and 2 bases from J, leaving 7 bases between. The CDR3 totals 13 residues.

V and J are TRBV6-5 and TRBJ2-5; 7 nucleotides line up with TRBD1. V trimming: 6 bases; J trimming: 2 bases; junction bases outside the gene matches: 9. This CDR3 region has 15 residues. Germline loops: CDR1 MNHEY, CDR2 SVGAGI. The CDR3 region is CASSPTRDRQETQYF. CDR3 coding DNA: TGTGCCAGCAGCCCCACCCGGGACAGACAAGAGACCCAGTACTTC.